What follows are 24 T cell receptor beta chains derived from one specimen sequenced in a study of T-cell memory formation after mild COVID-19. TCRdb redid the calling of the 5' RACE reads with MiXCR, one entry per CDR3 protein. Altogether a few hundred thousand distinct CDR3 sequences are present, around 15% being singletons, with the ten largest covering around a fifth. Specimen: PBMCs or a T cell subset sorted from them (not recorded which). The receptors come from a man aged 18 to 35 who had mild COVID-19 (a few samples of this study predate the infection). Cell type and time point are not known.

In this sample, this clonotype turned up a few times. One base away lies a much larger clone, so this may be a sequencing read error. The CDR3 nucleotides are TGCGCCAGCAGCCAAGCGACTAGCGGCCAAGAGACCCAGTACTTC. It is translated as CASSQATSGQETQYF. The V call is TRBV4-1, the J call TRBJ2-5, with 9 bases lining up with TRBD2. The trim removed 1 base at V and 1 base at J, leaving 1 base unmatched. The CDR3 sequence is 15 residues long. Germline V gene lookup returns CDR1 MGHRA and CDR2 YSYEKL.

V and J are TRBV7-3 and TRBJ2-1; 9 nucleotides match TRBD2. The junction had 6 bases not matched to a gene; V was cut back by 4 bases and J by 8 bases. The CDR3 consists of 14 residues. Germline values: CDR1 SGHTA, CDR2 FQGTGA. CDR3 nucleotides: TGTGCCAGCAGCTCTGCGGGGGGGCCATATGAGCAGTTCTTC. Translating it yields CASSSAGGPYEQFF. Filled out from reference TRBV7-3 and TRBJ2-1, the complete variable domain reads GAGVSQTPSNKVTEKGKYVELRCDPISGHTALYWYRQSLGQGPEFLIYFQGTGAADDSGLPNDRFFAVRPEGSVSTLKIQRTERGDSAVYLCASSSAGGPYEQFFGPGTRLTVL.

This clonotype was observed a handful of times. The chain employs TRBV4-3 and TRBJ2-3; 7 nucleotides align to TRBD1. This CDR3 comprises 16 residues. V shed 4 bases and J 2 bases; nucleotides not matched to a gene: 9. Germline lookup yields CDR1 LGHNA and CDR2 YSLEER. CDR3 residues: CASSRKDRSLTDTQYF. Written as DNA, the CDR3 is TGCGCCAGCAGCCGGAAGGACAGGTCTCTCACAGATACGCAGTATTTT.

This clonotype was counted a few times. The chain combines TRBV20-1 with TRBJ2-2, with 12 bases fitting TRBD2. Germline assignment: CDR1 DFQATT and CDR2 SNEGSKA (reference sequence). This CDR3 contains 17 residues. Germline trimming cut 2 bases from V and 6 bases from J; bases unmatched to any gene: 10. For the CDR3, the DNA is TGCAGTGCTAGAAGGCCTAGCGGGGGGGTAAAGGCCGGGGAGCTGTTTTTT. Its protein is CSARRPSGGVKAGELFF.

The table lists this clonotype with many counts. This chain's CDR3 is CASSSRQNQPQHF. CDR3 bases: TGTGCCAGCAGTTCCCGACAGAATCAGCCCCAGCATTTT. The V and J genes are TRBV6-2 or TRBV6-3 and TRBJ1-5, with D tentatively TRBD1 (5 bases). This CDR3 contains 13 residues. V was trimmed by 4 bases and J by 4 bases, leaving 8 bases between them. In germline, CDR1 is MNHEY, CDR2 SVGEGT.

In this sample, this clonotype turned up many times. The rearrangement joins TRBV4-3 to TRBJ1-1, with D possibly matching TRBD1 (6 bases). The V end was cut by 5 bases, the J end by 4 bases, with 14 bases between. CDR3 length: 14 residues. The germline CDR1 and CDR2 sequences are LGHNA and YSLEER. CDR3 bases: TGCGCCAGCAGCTCTCTGGGGGGCACCACTGAAGCTTTCTTT. It translates to CASSSLGGTTEAFF.

This clonotype was counted only a few times. As DNA, the CDR3 is TGTGCCAGCTCACCAAGGGGATCGTCCTATAATTCACCCCTCCACTTT. Amino acids: CASSPRGSSYNSPLHF. This rearrangement joins TRBV18 to TRBJ1-6, with D possibly being TRBD1 (5 bases). The CDR3 length is 16 residues. With 2 bases removed from V and 1 base from J, the gap between germline ends came to 9 bases. Germline V gene data show CDR1 as KGHSH and CDR2 as LQKENI.

This chain uses TRBV5-1 with TRBJ1-1, with TRBD1 matching over 8 bases. The CDR3 spans 16 residues. Germline values: CDR1 SGHRS, CDR2 YFSETQ. The ends lost 4 bases at V and 1 base at J; junction bases unmatched: 9. Here the CDR3 DNA reads TGCGCCAGCAGCCCAGGACAGGGCCAATGGAACACTGAAGCTTTCTTT. Translation gives CASSPGQGQWNTEAFF.

This clonotype was observed a few times. This chain joins TRBV7-2 and TRBJ2-2, with D possibly called TRBD1 or TRBD2 (6 bases each). Trimming took off 3 bases at V and 2 bases at J, with 13 bases between the two ends. In germline, CDR1 is SGHTA, CDR2 FQGNSA. The CDR3 totals 16 residues. Written as DNA, the CDR3 is TGTGCCAGCAGCTTCGGGGGCGGACGAAACACCGGGGAGCTGTTTTTT. Encoded protein: CASSFGGGRNTGELFF.

This clonotype was detected only a few times. V and J are TRBV10-3 and TRBJ2-3; the match to TRBD2 covers 9 bases. CDR3 length: 14 amino acids. With V trimmed by 6 bases and J by 0 bases, 1 base remained unmatched. The V gene's germline CDR1 is ENHRY and CDR2 SYGVKD. The CDR3 bases are TGTGCCATCAGAGCGGGGGGAAGCACAGATACGCAGTATTTT. Amino acids: CAIRAGGSTDTQYF.

This chain links TRBV6-4 with TRBJ2-3; TRBD2 matches 10 bases. V lost 3 bases and J lost 1; bases outside the gene matches: 1. Germline assignment: CDR1 MRHNA and CDR2 SNTAGT. The length of the CDR3 is 15 residues. CDR3 DNA sequence: TGTGCCAGCAGTGAAGGGACTAGCGGCACAGATACGCAGTATTTT. It codes for CASSEGTSGTDTQYF.

A few counts support this clonotype. The V and J genes are TRBV19 and TRBJ1-1; D is possibly TRBD1 (6 bases). The CDR3 has 13 amino acids. Trimming removed 10 bases at V and 1 base at J, with 13 bases between. Germline CDR1 reads LNHDA; CDR2 reads SQIVND (reference sequence). The CDR3: CATKDRQNTEAFF. As DNA, the CDR3 is TGTGCCACCAAGGACAGACAGAACACTGAAGCTTTCTTT.

This clonotype occurred many times. The gene calls are TRBV27 and TRBJ1-1, with a tentative D call TRBD1 (5 bases). The CDR3 covers 13 residues. Germline V CDR1 and CDR2: MNHEY, SMNVEV (reference sequence). The V gene lost 4 bases and the J gene lost 0 bases, with 6 bases spanning the gap. The CDR3, as DNA: TGTGCCAGCAGTTGGGGGGTGAACACTGAAGCTTTCTTT. It codes for CASSWGVNTEAFF.

Only a few counts were recorded for this clonotype. The chain recombines TRBV4-3 with TRBJ1-3; 10 bases are a match to TRBD1. The CDR3 covers 15 residues. Germline V gives CDR1 LGHNA, CDR2 YSLEER. V lost 0 bases to trimming and J lost 8 bases; unmatched junction nucleotides: 4. The CDR3 sequence is CASSQEGTGEYTIYF. As DNA, the CDR3 is TGCGCCAGCAGCCAAGAGGGGACAGGGGAATACACCATATATTTT.

The chain carries TRBV20-1 and TRBJ1-1; TRBD1 agrees at 7 bases. This CDR3 is built from 14 residues. Germline V CDR1 and CDR2: DFQATT, SNEGSKA (reference sequence). J gave up 2 bases and V 2 bases, and 5 bases lay outside the gene matches. The CDR3 nucleotides read TGCAGTGCTAGAAAGGGACAGCTAAACACTGAAGCTTTCTTT. Residues: CSARKGQLNTEAFF.

This clonotype was found a few times. The rearrangement uses TRBV11-2 and TRBJ1-5; D is perhaps TRBD1 (5 bases). Germline CDR1 and CDR2: SGHAT and FQNNGV. This CDR3 contains 13 residues. Trimming left V 4 bases short and J 6 bases short, with 10 bases between. For the CDR3, the DNA is TGTGCCAGCAGCTGGGGGACCGGTCAGCCCCAGCATTTT. Translating gives CASSWGTGQPQHF.

The table lists this clonotype with a few counts. The chain recombines TRBV20-1 with TRBJ2-1, with D possibly being TRBD1 or TRBD2 (5 bases each). V lost 6 bases and J lost 6, with 24 bases in between. From germline, CDR1 is DFQATT and CDR2 SNEGSKA (reference sequence). The CDR3 totals 16 residues. CDR3: CSAPSPGLARPNEQFF. The CDR3 coding sequence is TGCAGTGCGCCTAGCCCGGGGCTAGCTAGACCCAATGAGCAGTTCTTC.

This clonotype was observed a few times. The chain recombines TRBV20-1 with TRBJ1-1; D is perhaps TRBD1 (5 bases). The CDR3 has 12 amino acids. V lost 6 bases and J lost 6, with 14 bases in between. The V gene's germline CDR1 is DFQATT and CDR2 SNEGSKA (reference sequence). The CDR3 coding sequence is TGCAGTGCCCCTCGGGGGGGGTCTGAAGCTTTCTTT. It encodes CSAPRGGSEAFF.

This clonotype was seen more than once but under ten times. This chain joins TRBV5-1 and TRBJ2-6, with no clear D. The V gene lost 2 bases and the J gene lost 3 bases, with 9 bases spanning the gap. The CDR3 is made up of 15 amino acids. The germline gives CDR1 SGHRS, CDR2 YFSETQ. CDR3 region: CASSLEGLGANVLTF. As DNA, the CDR3 is TGCGCCAGCAGCTTAGAAGGGCTTGGGGCCAACGTCCTGACTTTC.

This clonotype was seen only a few times. The rearrangement uses TRBV5-1 and TRBJ2-2; D is ambiguous. The length of the CDR3 is 14 residues. The germline gives CDR1 SGHRS, CDR2 YFSETQ. The V end lost 4 bases, the J end lost 2 bases, and 9 bases lay between the germline ends. In DNA form, the CDR3 reads TGCGCCAGCAGCCCCGCCATTAACACCGGGGAGCTGTTTTTT. Translation gives CASSPAINTGELFF.

Only a few counts were recorded for this clonotype. The V gene is TRBV9, the J gene TRBJ1-2; D uncertain. V was clipped by 4 bases and J by 6 bases, with 25 bases between them. Germline lookup yields CDR1 SGDLS and CDR2 YYNGEE. The CDR3 covers 17 residues. The CDR3 here is CASSTNPHRTAKDGYTF. The CDR3, as DNA: TGTGCCAGCAGCACAAATCCCCATCGGACGGCAAAGGATGGCTACACCTTC.

The chain has TRBV27 and TRBJ1-2, with a possible D match to TRBD1 (5 bases). The CDR3 has 13 amino acids. Trimming left V 3 bases short and J 3 bases short, with 8 bases between. CDR1 is MNHEY and CDR2 is SMNVEV in the germline V gene (reference sequence). The CDR3 coding sequence is TGTGCCAGCAGTTTGGGGGGTCACTATGGCTACACCTTC. Translating gives CASSLGGHYGYTF.

This clonotype has only a few counts. The genes are TRBV7-2 and TRBJ2-2; D gene ambiguous. There are 14 residues in the CDR3. CDR1 and CDR2 from the germline V gene are SGHTA and FQGNSA. V was pared by 5 bases and J by 3 bases, with 10 bases between. In nucleotides, the CDR3 is TGTGCCAGCAGCCCCCTCCGGGACACCGGGGAGCTGTTTTTT. As protein: CASSPLRDTGELFF.

In its sample, this clonotype was seen many times. The V and J genes are TRBV20-1 and TRBJ2-4; D unclear. Trimming took off 6 bases at V and 4 bases at J, with 10 bases between the two ends. Germline V gene data show CDR1 as DFQATT and CDR2 as SNEGSKA (reference sequence). The CDR3 runs to 12 residues. In DNA, the CDR3 is TGCAGTGCCTCGACCGATAAAAACATTCAGTACTTC. This translates into CSASTDKNIQYF.